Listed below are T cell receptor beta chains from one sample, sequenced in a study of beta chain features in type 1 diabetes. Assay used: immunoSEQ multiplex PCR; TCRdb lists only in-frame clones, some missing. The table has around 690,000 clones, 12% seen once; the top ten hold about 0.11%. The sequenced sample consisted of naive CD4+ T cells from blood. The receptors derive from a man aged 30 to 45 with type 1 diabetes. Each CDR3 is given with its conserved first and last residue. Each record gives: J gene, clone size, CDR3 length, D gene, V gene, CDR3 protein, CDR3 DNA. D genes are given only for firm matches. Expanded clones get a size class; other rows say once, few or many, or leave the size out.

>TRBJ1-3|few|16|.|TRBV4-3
CASSQDFGATGNTIYF
TGCGCCAGCAGCCAAGATTTCGGGGCGACTGGAAACACCATATATTTT
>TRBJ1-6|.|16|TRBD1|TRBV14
CASSSTGTGRNSPLHF
TGTGCCAGCAGCTCGACCGGGACAGGGCGAAATTCACCCCTCCACTTT
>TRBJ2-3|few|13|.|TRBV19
CASSISGTDTQYF
TGTGCCAGTAGTATCTCGGGCACAGATACGCAGTATTTT
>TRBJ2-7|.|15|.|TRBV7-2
CASSTVGLAVYEQYF
TGTGCCAGCAGCACCGTCGGACTGGCTGTTTACGAGCAGTACTTC
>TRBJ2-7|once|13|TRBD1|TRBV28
CASRLTGPYEQYF
TGTGCCAGCAGGTTGACAGGGCCCTACGAGCAGTACTTC
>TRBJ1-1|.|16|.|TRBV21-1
CASRGEPGGSETEAFF
TGTGCCAGCAGAGGGGAGCCAGGGGGATCGGAAACTGAAGCTTTCTTT
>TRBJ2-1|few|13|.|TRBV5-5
CASSLDRYNEQFF
TGTGCCAGCAGCCTAGACAGGTACAATGAGCAGTTCTTC
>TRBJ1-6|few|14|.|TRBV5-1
CASSLEGAGSPLHF
TGCGCCAGCAGCTTGGAAGGGGCTGGCTCACCCCTCCACTTT
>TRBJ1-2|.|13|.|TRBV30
CAWSFQMGGGYTF
TGTGCCTGGAGTTTTCAGATGGGGGGTGGCTACACCTTC
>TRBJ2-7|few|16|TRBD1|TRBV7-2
CASSLVGTGPSYEQYF
TGTGCCAGCAGCTTAGTAGGGACAGGGCCCTCCTACGAGCAGTACTTC
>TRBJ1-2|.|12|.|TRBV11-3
CASSFSSGGYTF
TGTGCCAGCAGCTTTTCCTCGGGGGGCTACACCTTC
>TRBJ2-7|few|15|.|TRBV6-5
CASSYSGRINYEQYF
TGTGCCAGCAGTTACTCGGGACGGATAAACTACGAGCAGTACTTC
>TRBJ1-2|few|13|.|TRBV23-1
CASSQAANYGYTF
TGCGCCAGCAGTCAGGCAGCTAACTATGGCTACACCTTC
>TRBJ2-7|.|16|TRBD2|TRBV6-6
CASSTPRTSGGYEQYF
TGTGCCAGCAGCACACCGCGGACTAGCGGGGGTTACGAGCAGTACTTC
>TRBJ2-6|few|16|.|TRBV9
CASSAAPKAGANVLTF
TGTGCCAGCAGCGCCGCCCCCAAGGCTGGGGCCAACGTCCTGACTTTC
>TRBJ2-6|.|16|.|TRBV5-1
CASSSGRLTGANVLTF
TGCGCCAGCAGCTCGGGACGTCTCACTGGGGCCAACGTCCTGACTTTC
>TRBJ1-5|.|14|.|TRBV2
CASSGQVWSQPQHF
TGTGCCAGCAGTGGACAGGTTTGGAGTCAGCCCCAGCATTTT
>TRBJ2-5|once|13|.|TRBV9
CASSVGMEETQYF
TGTGCCAGCAGCGTAGGAATGGAAGAGACCCAGTACTTC
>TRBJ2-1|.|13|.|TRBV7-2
CASSSSPLYEQFF
TGTGCCAGCAGCTCAAGTCCCTTGTATGAGCAGTTCTTC
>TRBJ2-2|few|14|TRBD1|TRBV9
CASDRTGRNGELFF
TGTGCCAGCGACCGGACAGGAAGGAACGGGGAGCTGTTTTTT
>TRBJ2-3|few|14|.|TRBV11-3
CASSLVASTDTQYF
TGTGCCAGCAGCTTAGTGGCTAGCACAGATACGCAGTATTTT
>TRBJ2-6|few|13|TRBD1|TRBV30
CASSGGGANVLTF
TGTGCCTCCTCAGGGGGCGGGGCCAACGTCCTGACTTTC
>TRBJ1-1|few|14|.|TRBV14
CASSLGTGITEAFF
TGTGCCAGCAGCCTCGGGACCGGTATCACTGAAGCTTTCTTT
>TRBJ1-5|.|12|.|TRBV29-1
CSVAQGNQPQHF
TGCAGCGTTGCGCAGGGAAACCAGCCCCAGCATTTT
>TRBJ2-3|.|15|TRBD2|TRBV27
CASSPAGTSADTQYF
TGTGCCAGCAGTCCAGCCGGGACTAGTGCAGATACGCAGTATTTT
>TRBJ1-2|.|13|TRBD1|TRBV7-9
CASSSRTGGGYTF
TGTGCCAGCAGCTCGAGGACAGGGGGAGGCTACACCTTC
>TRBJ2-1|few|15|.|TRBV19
CASTSGQEGGMEQFF
TGTGCCAGTACCAGCGGACAGGAAGGAGGGATGGAGCAGTTCTTC